One and the same sample provided the 30 T cell receptor beta chains below, sequenced in a study of shared clonotypes between healthy human individuals. Using immunoSEQ multiplex PCR, the repertoire was profiled, and TCRdb retains in-frame clones only, with some absent. This table has more than 2 million clones, about 95% appearing once. Sequencing was carried out using naive CD4+ T cells sorted from blood. As to subset: CD45RA+ positively selected. These receptors all stem from a man younger than 35 in good health.

The chain has TRBV7-2 and TRBJ1-3, with D unresolved. CDR3 length: 17 amino acids. CDR1 and CDR2 (germline): SGHTA, FQGNSA. Trimming took 0 bases from V and 2 from J, leaving 14 bases between them. The CDR3 coding sequence is TGTGCCAGCAGCTTAGCGCTCCCAAGGGATACTGGAAACACCATATATTTT. Its protein product is CASSLALPRDTGNTIYF.

In regard to this clone: At the DNA level, this CDR3 is encoded by other sequences in the same sample as well. This rearrangement joins TRBV20-1 to TRBJ2-5; perhaps D is TRBD1 or TRBD2 (5 bases each). The germline V gene encodes CDR1 DFQATT and CDR2 SNEGSKA (reference sequence). The CDR3 has 11 residues. Trimming cost V 6 bases and J 5 bases, with 10 bases left between them. The CDR3, as DNA: TGCAGTGCGAGGGGCGGGGAGACCCAGTACTTC. This sequence encodes CSARGGETQYF.

V usage is TRBV7-9 and J usage is TRBJ1-2; D gene uncertain. The CDR3 has 16 amino acids. Trimming cost V 2 bases and J 0 bases, with 13 bases left between them. Looked up from germline, CDR1 is SEHNR and CDR2 is FQNEAQ (reference sequence). CDR3: CASSLSAAATNYGYTF. CDR3 nucleotides: TGTGCCAGCAGCTTATCGGCAGCTGCCACTAACTATGGCTACACCTTC.

CDR3 coding DNA: TGTGCCAGCAGCTTTGAGGCAGGACGCACAGATACGCAGTATTTT. Translating it yields CASSFEAGRTDTQYF. The V gene is TRBV5-8, the J gene TRBJ2-3; D is uncertain. The CDR3 is 15 residues long. Deletions cut 2 bases from V and 1 base from J, with 11 bases between. From germline, CDR1 is SGHTS and CDR2 YDEGEE.

The rearrangement uses TRBV7-2 and TRBJ1-1; no reliable D call. V was pared by 1 base and J by 5 bases, with 14 bases between. CDR3 length: 15 residues. The V gene's germline CDR1 is SGHTA and CDR2 FQGNSA. The CDR3 DNA sequence: TGTGCCAGCAGCTTAGTAGGGTGGGGAGGTACTGAAGCTTTCTTT. Its translation: CASSLVGWGGTEAFF.

The J gene is TRBJ2-7, the V gene TRBV5-1; D is ambiguous. The CDR3 runs 13 residues. Germline lookup yields CDR1 SGHRS and CDR2 YFSETQ. V gave up 0 bases and J gave up 6 bases, with 10 bases separating them. In nucleotides, the CDR3 is TGCGCCAGCAGCTTGGCCAGTTCGGGCGAGCAGTACTTC. Translation: CASSLASSGEQYF.

The chain is built from TRBV7-9 and TRBJ1-1, with unresolved D. Germline V gives CDR1 SEHNR, CDR2 FQNEAQ (reference sequence). This CDR3 contains 14 residues. The V end lost 5 bases, the J end lost 4 bases, and 14 bases lay between the germline ends. The CDR3 DNA follows: TGTGCCAGCAGCAGCAGTTGGGCGGGCACTGAAGCTTTCTTT. It translates to CASSSSWAGTEAFF.

The chain recombines TRBV4-1 with TRBJ2-1; D remains ambiguous. Germline values: CDR1 MGHRA, CDR2 YSYEKL. Trimming removed 2 bases at V and 5 bases at J, with 7 bases between. The CDR3 has 13 amino acids. Here the CDR3 DNA reads TGCGCCAGCAGCCAACTACTAAACAATGAGCAGTTCTTC. This gives the protein CASSQLLNNEQFF.

The gene calls are TRBV12-2 and TRBJ2-7; the listed D gene, TRBD2, was not tested against the DNA. TRBV12-2 is termed a pseudogene. This CDR3 region has 16 residues. This CDR3 reads CASRLGPRREGREQYF. In DNA, the CDR3 is TGTGCAAGTCGCTTAGGGCCCAGGAGGGAGGGGCGCGAGCAGTACTTC.

V is TRBV18 and J is TRBJ1-1, with 10 positions matching TRBD1. CDR3 length: 14 residues. Germline V gene data show CDR1 as KGHSH and CDR2 as LQKENI. Unmatched junction bases numbered 6, after V lost 6 bases and J lost 5 bases. CDR3 loop: CASSRDRGATEAFF. CDR3 DNA: TGTGCCAGCTCGCGGGACAGGGGAGCGACTGAAGCTTTCTTT.

The rearrangement joins TRBV5-1 to TRBJ2-7; TRBD1 matches at 11 bases. This CDR3 is 16 amino acids long. Per germline, CDR1 SGHRS and CDR2 YFSETQ. After removal of 3 bases from V and 5 bases from J, the junction contained 10 bases not matched to a gene. The chain's CDR3 is CASSSGTGGNVDEQYF. CDR3 in DNA: TGCGCCAGCAGCTCCGGGACAGGGGGGAACGTTGACGAGCAGTACTTC.

The chain employs TRBV6-5 and TRBJ1-2, with 9 bases lining up with TRBD1. CDR3 size: 14 residues. CDR1 and CDR2 from the germline V gene are MNHEY and SVGAGI. After removal of 6 bases from V and 6 bases from J, the junction contained 8 bases not matched to a gene. The CDR3 region is CASRGQGPRHGYTF. CDR3 in DNA: TGTGCCAGCAGGGGACAGGGTCCAAGACATGGCTACACCTTC.

The V and J genes are TRBV23-1 and TRBJ1-2; no reliable D call. TRBV23-1 is an ORF, and what it does is uncertain. CDR3 length equals 13 residues. The V gene lost 9 bases and the J gene lost 2 bases, with 13 bases spanning the gap. CDR3 amino acids: CASNGAANYGYTF. The CDR3, as DNA: TGCGCCAGTAATGGAGCTGCGAACTATGGCTACACCTTC.

The J gene is TRBJ2-1, the V gene TRBV27, with 8 bases lining up with TRBD2. V shed 5 bases, J shed 6 bases, and the junction held 9 bases outside the gene matches. The CDR3 covers 15 residues. Germline CDR1 MNHEY, CDR2 SMNVEV (reference sequence). The CDR3 DNA is TGTGCCAGCAGTGGAACTAGCGGAGGTCCCAATGAGCAGTTCTTC. It specifies CASSGTSGGPNEQFF.

This clone has just a few counts. The V call is TRBV6-1, the J call TRBJ1-1; D is ambiguous. Germline V lookup: CDR1 MNHNS, CDR2 SASEGT. V was shortened by 8 bases and J by 2 bases, with 9 bases between the two germline ends. This CDR3 spans 12 amino acids. CDR3 residues: CASAPTNTEAFF. The CDR3 DNA reads as TGTGCCAGCGCCCCGACCAACACTGAAGCTTTCTTT.

The chain carries TRBV13 and TRBJ2-7, with a possible D match to TRBD2 (6 bases). The ends were cut back, 2 bases at V and 0 bases at J, with 14 bases in the middle. CDR3 length: 16 amino acids. The germline gives CDR1 PRHDT, CDR2 FYEKMQ (reference sequence). Here the CDR3 reads CASSLWEPGGSYEQYF. As DNA, the CDR3 is TGTGCCAGCAGCTTATGGGAGCCCGGGGGCTCCTACGAGCAGTACTTC.

The chain couples TRBV30 to TRBJ1-6, with a weak D call TRBD1 (5 bases). The CDR3 consists of 12 residues. Germline V CDR1 and CDR2: GTSNPN, SVGIG (reference sequence). V lost 3 bases, J lost 10 bases, and 10 bases lay in between. CDR3 in amino acids: CAWRGASSPLHF. The CDR3 coding sequence is TGTGCCTGGAGAGGGGCAAGCTCACCCCTCCACTTT.

The gene calls are TRBV4-1 and TRBJ2-5; TRBD2 matches 9 bases. Unmatched junction bases numbered 8, after V lost 1 base and J lost 2 bases. The CDR3 consists of 17 residues. Germline values: CDR1 MGHRA, CDR2 YSYEKL. CDR3 protein: CASSQVGSGGQQETQYF. The CDR3 nucleotides are TGCGCCAGCAGCCAAGTGGGTAGCGGGGGTCAACAAGAGACCCAGTACTTC.

This chain links TRBV7-2 with TRBJ2-5; 11 nucleotides agree with TRBD1. Trimming at V came to 4 bases and at J to 4 bases, leaving 5 bases not matched to a gene. The CDR3 is 15 residues long. Germline V lookup: CDR1 SGHTA, CDR2 FQGNSA. The DNA of the CDR3 is TGTGCCAGCAGCTCCCGGACAGGGGGCGGAGAGACCCAGTACTTC. Translating it yields CASSSRTGGGETQYF.

The chain couples TRBV18 to TRBJ2-3, with D perhaps matching TRBD2 (5 bases). CDR1 and CDR2 (germline): KGHSH, LQKENI. Trimming stripped 2 bases from V and 1 base from J, with 16 bases between. This CDR3 region has 17 residues. CDR3 nucleotide sequence: TGTGCCAGCTCACCAACAGAGGGTTTAGGACGCACAGATACGCAGTATTTT. Translated: CASSPTEGLGRTDTQYF.

The chain couples TRBV30 to TRBJ1-6; D is perhaps TRBD1 (5 bases). CDR1 and CDR2 from the germline V gene are GTSNPN and SVGIG (reference sequence). Deletions cut 2 bases from V and 11 bases from J, with 16 bases between. CDR3 length equals 14 residues. DNA of the CDR3: TGTGCCTGGAGTCGTGGGGACCTCGGGGCACCCCTCCACTTT. It is translated as CAWSRGDLGAPLHF.

CDR3 in amino acids: CASSQEAFGVDGYTF. The CDR3, as DNA: TGTGCCAGCAGCCAAGAAGCATTTGGAGTTGATGGCTACACCTTC. The gene calls are TRBV14 and TRBJ1-2; D call uncertain. This CDR3 contains 15 residues. Germline V gene lookup returns CDR1 SGHDN and CDR2 FVKESK. Trimming removed 0 bases at V and 6 bases at J, with 14 bases between.

The chain joins TRBV28 to TRBJ1-1; 12 bases align to TRBD1. The trim removed 1 base at V and 2 bases at J, leaving 5 bases unmatched. The germline gives CDR1 MDHEN, CDR2 SYDVKM. This CDR3 is built from 17 residues. The CDR3: CASSLLGTGGFNTEAFF. CDR3 DNA: TGTGCCAGCAGTTTATTGGGGACAGGGGGCTTCAACACTGAAGCTTTCTTT.

This chain links TRBV10-1 with TRBJ2-7; D might be TRBD1 or TRBD2, each matching 5 bases. Per the germline V gene, CDR1 is WNHNN and CDR2 is SYGVQD (reference sequence). The CDR3 length is 15 residues. V was trimmed by 6 bases and J by 1 base, leaving 16 bases between them. CDR3 sequence: CASSDTGRKSYEQYF. DNA of the CDR3: TGCGCCAGCAGCGACACGGGACGTAAGTCCTACGAGCAGTACTTC.

In regard to this clone: Other DNA sequences of this sample code for an identical CDR3. The V gene is TRBV19, the J gene TRBJ2-7; TRBD1 aligns across 7 bases. The CDR3 is made up of 14 amino acids. The germline gives CDR1 LNHDA, CDR2 SQIVND (reference sequence). The V segment lost 6 bases and the J segment 4 bases; nucleotides outside the gene matches: 9. CDR3 loop: CASRSDRSSYEQYF. As DNA, the CDR3 is TGTGCCAGTAGATCGGACAGGTCATCTTACGAGCAGTACTTC.

The V call is TRBV4-1, the J call TRBJ1-2, with D possibly being TRBD1 (6 bases). The V and J ends lost 1 base and 4 bases respectively, with 13 bases between them. This CDR3 is 15 amino acids long. Germline CDR1 MGHRA, CDR2 YSYEKL. CDR3 DNA: TGCGCCAGCAGCCAAGCGGGGGCAGGGCCCTATGGCTACACCTTC. Encoded protein: CASSQAGAGPYGYTF.

The chain's CDR3 is CASSVRDRAGETQYF. CDR3 DNA: TGTGCCAGCAGCGTTAGGGACAGGGCGGGAGAGACCCAGTACTTC. The rearrangement uses TRBV9 and TRBJ2-5, with 9 bases matching TRBD1. The junction had 6 bases not matched to a gene; V was cut back by 2 bases and J by 4 bases. Germline V CDR1 and CDR2: SGDLS, YYNGEE. The CDR3 is 15 amino acids.

The chain combines TRBV28 with TRBJ2-7; D not resolved. The CDR3 covers 11 residues. V was cut by 11 bases and J by 2 bases, with 10 bases left in between. In germline, CDR1 is MDHEN, CDR2 SYDVKM. The CDR3 sequence is CAVGGPYEQYF. DNA of the CDR3: TGTGCCGTTGGCGGACCCTACGAGCAGTACTTC. The whole variable domain, filled in from reference TRBV28 and TRBJ2-7, reads DVKVTQSSRYLVKRTGEKVFLECVQDMDHENMFWYRQDPGLGLRLIYFSYDVKMKEKGDIPEGYSVSREKKERFSLILESASTNQTSMYLCAVGGPYEQYFGPGTRLTVT.

The chain joins TRBV29-1 to TRBJ2-1; 12 bases align to TRBD2. CDR1 is SQVTM and CDR2 is ANQGSEA in the germline V gene. The CDR3 length is 15 residues. V was pared by 6 bases and J by 0 bases, with 3 bases of the junction left unmatched. The CDR3 loop reads CSVEGLAGSYNEQFF. DNA for the CDR3: TGCAGCGTCGAGGGACTAGCGGGCTCCTACAATGAGCAGTTCTTC.

This chain links TRBV30 with TRBJ2-2, with D possibly being TRBD1 or TRBD2 (6 bases each). The CDR3 consists of 12 residues. Germline-derived CDR1 and CDR2 are GTSNPN and SVGIG (reference sequence). Trimming removed 8 bases at V and 6 bases at J, with 13 bases between. In DNA, the CDR3 is TGTGCCGGCAATGGGGGGCCCGGGGAGCTGTTTTTT. Residues: CAGNGGPGELFF.